This is a list of T cell receptor beta chains from one sample in a study of blood T cell repertoires in COVID-19. Sequencing was performed with immunoSEQ multiplex PCR; in TCRdb, only in-frame clones are kept and a portion is missing. The profile shows 250,000 or so clones, under 85% of them singletons. The sequencing input was peripheral blood. These TCRs come from a human donor in a cohort sampled during active COVID-19. CDR3s include the opening cysteine and the closing phenylalanine or tryptophan. Each record gives: D gene, J gene, clone size, V gene, CDR3 protein, CDR3 DNA. The D gene is left open where the match is weak. Where a row states a size, it is once, few, many or the class of an expanded clone; other rows omit it.

NA	TRBJ2-2	medium-sized	TRBV30	CAWSEAGSGELFF	TGTGCCTGGAGTGAGGCGGGGAGCGGGGAGCTGTTTTTT
TRBD1	TRBJ2-1	NA	TRBV19	CASKQGRSLYNEQFF	TGTGCCAGTAAACAGGGGAGATCGCTTTACAATGAGCAGTTCTTC
NA	TRBJ2-1	NA	TRBV5-3	CARSLPVGGLSYNEQFF	TGTGCCAGAAGCTTGCCCGTCGGAGGACTCTCCTACAATGAGCAGTTCTTC
NA	TRBJ2-3	NA	TRBV30	CAWSAGTDTQYF	TGTGCCTGGAGTGCCGGCACAGATACGCAGTATTTT
TRBD1	TRBJ2-7	NA	TRBV2	CASRDRGQSYEQYF	TGTGCCAGCAGGGACAGGGGGCAATCCTACGAGCAGTACTTC
TRBD1	TRBJ2-7	NA	TRBV28	CASSSSGQGTPYEQYF	TGTGCCAGCAGTTCCTCGGGACAGGGGACCCCCTACGAGCAGTACTTC
TRBD1	TRBJ2-7	NA	TRBV19	CASSIGTGGSYEQYF	TGTGCCAGTAGTATAGGGACAGGGGGCTCCTACGAGCAGTACTTC
TRBD1	TRBJ2-2	NA	TRBV6-2/TRBV6-3	CASSDPELLTGGITGELFF	TGTGCCAGCAGTGACCCCGAGCTATTGACAGGGGGCATCACCGGGGAGCTGTTTTTT
TRBD2	TRBJ2-3	few	TRBV3-1/TRBV3-2	CASSPGGGRTDTQYF	TGTGCCAGCAGCCCGGGGGGAGGGCGAACAGATACGCAGTATTTT
NA	TRBJ1-4	once	TRBV7-6	CASSSGWNEKLFF	TGTGCCAGCAGTTCAGGGTGGAATGAAAAACTGTTTTTT
TRBD2	TRBJ2-3	NA	TRBV7-2	CASSSRSLAGVADTQYF	TGTGCCAGCAGCTCCCGGAGTTTAGCGGGAGTGGCAGATACGCAGTATTTT
TRBD2	TRBJ2-3	few	TRBV10-2	CASATRTSGGPGDTQYF	TGCGCCAGCGCCACAAGGACTAGCGGGGGGCCAGGAGATACGCAGTATTTT
NA	TRBJ1-2	NA	TRBV5-4	CASSHEVARQNYGYTF	TGTGCCAGCAGCCATGAAGTGGCAAGACAAAACTATGGCTACACCTTC
NA	TRBJ1-2	NA	TRBV7-9	CASSLARGNDYGYTF	TGTGCCAGCAGCTTAGCGCGGGGAAACGACTATGGCTACACCTTC
TRBD2	TRBJ2-2	NA	TRBV24-1	CATSDFGLAGATGELFF	TGTGCCACCAGTGATTTCGGACTAGCGGGAGCGACCGGGGAGCTGTTTTTT
NA	TRBJ2-3	NA	TRBV7-3	CASSSSGIGADTQYF	TGTGCCAGCAGCTCATCAGGGATTGGGGCAGATACGCAGTATTTT
NA	TRBJ2-2	NA	TRBV5-1	CASSRMGQSTGELFF	TGCGCCAGCAGCCGTATGGGGCAGTCCACCGGGGAGCTGTTTTTT
TRBD2	TRBJ2-2	NA	TRBV29-1	CSVEGGGDWRYTGELFF	TGCAGCGTTGAAGGGGGGGGAGATTGGCGTTATACCGGGGAGCTGTTTTTT
TRBD2	TRBJ2-5	NA	TRBV13	CASSYGLAGTQYF	TGTGCCAGCAGCTATGGACTAGCAGGGACCCAGTACTTC
TRBD1	TRBJ1-4	once	TRBV7-8	CASSLREGANEKLFF	TGTGCCAGCAGCTTACGGGAGGGGGCCAATGAAAAACTGTTTTTT
TRBD1	TRBJ1-2	NA	TRBV6-5	CASSQRQGIRYTF	TGTGCCAGCAGTCAAAGACAGGGTATACGCTACACCTTC
TRBD1	TRBJ1-1	NA	TRBV18	CASSATGTGDTEAFF	TGTGCCAGCTCAGCAACCGGGACAGGGGACACTGAAGCTTTCTTT
NA	TRBJ1-3	NA	TRBV19	CASIISDSGNTIYF	TGTGCCAGTATTATAAGCGACTCTGGAAACACCATATATTTT
NA	TRBJ1-5	few	TRBV6-5	CASTQTSNQPQHF	TGTGCCAGCACCCAGACTTCAAATCAGCCCCAGCATTTT
TRBD2	TRBJ2-5	NA	TRBV11-3	CASSLRASGSLETQYF	TGTGCCAGCAGCTTACGGGCTAGCGGGAGCTTGGAGACCCAGTACTTC
NA	TRBJ2-2	NA	TRBV5-1	CASSLGEISGELFF	TGCGCCAGCAGCTTAGGGGAAATCAGCGGGGAGCTGTTTTTT
TRBD1	TRBJ1-2	NA	TRBV2	CASSQDREGYTF	TGTGCCAGCAGTCAAGACAGGGAGGGCTACACCTTC
TRBD2	TRBJ2-3	NA	TRBV30	CAWSATSGVTDTQYF	TGTGCCTGGAGTGCGACTAGCGGGGTTACAGATACGCAGTATTTT
TRBD1	TRBJ1-1	few	TRBV27	CASSYMGQINTEAFF	TGTGCCAGCAGTTATATGGGACAGATCAACACTGAAGCTTTCTTT
NA	TRBJ1-6	NA	TRBV25-1	CASSAPLRSPLHF	TGTGCCAGCAGTGCTCCTTTACGGTCACCCCTCCACTTT
TRBD1	TRBJ1-6	NA	TRBV19	CASSTGGDTPLHF	TGTGCCAGTAGTACAGGGGGCGATACACCCCTCCACTTT
NA	TRBJ1-2	NA	TRBV10-3	CAISESTGANYGYTF	TGTGCCATCAGTGAGTCCACGGGAGCTAACTATGGCTACACCTTC
TRBD2	TRBJ2-3	NA	TRBV7-2	CATGLARSTDTQYF	TGTGCCACGGGACTAGCACGGAGCACAGATACGCAGTATTTT
NA	TRBJ2-7	NA	TRBV3-1/TRBV3-2	CATRAGGAFYEQYF	TGTGCCACACGAGCTGGAGGGGCCTTCTACGAGCAGTACTTC
TRBD1	TRBJ2-7	NA	TRBV27	CASRIESRDRGFYEQYF	TGTGCCAGCAGAATAGAATCAAGGGACAGGGGATTCTACGAGCAGTACTTC
NA	TRBJ1-6	NA	TRBV30	CAWSPRTDGNSPLHF	TGTGCCTGGAGCCCAAGAACAGACGGCAATTCACCCCTCCACTTT
TRBD2	TRBJ2-7	NA	TRBV28	CASIGGGSHREQYF	TGTGCCAGCATCGGGGGGGGGTCCCACCGCGAGCAGTACTTC
NA	TRBJ2-5	once	TRBV5-5	CASSLDTGRETQYF	TGTGCCAGCAGCTTAGATACAGGGCGGGAGACCCAGTACTTC
TRBD2	TRBJ2-3	NA	TRBV5-1	CASSPERGTDTQYF	TGCGCCAGCAGCCCCGAGCGGGGAACAGATACGCAGTATTTT
NA	TRBJ2-7	NA	TRBV28	CASSLQGGQYEQYF	TGTGCCAGCAGTTTACAAGGAGGTCAGTACGAGCAGTACTTC
TRBD1	TRBJ2-3	NA	TRBV18	CASSPDRDRGFTDTQYF	TGTGCCAGCTCACCGGATCGGGACAGGGGTTTTACAGATACGCAGTATTTT
TRBD1	TRBJ2-5	few	TRBV5-1	CASSLSGTGGGETQYF	TGCGCCAGCAGCTTGTCAGGGACAGGGGGTGGCGAGACCCAGTACTTC